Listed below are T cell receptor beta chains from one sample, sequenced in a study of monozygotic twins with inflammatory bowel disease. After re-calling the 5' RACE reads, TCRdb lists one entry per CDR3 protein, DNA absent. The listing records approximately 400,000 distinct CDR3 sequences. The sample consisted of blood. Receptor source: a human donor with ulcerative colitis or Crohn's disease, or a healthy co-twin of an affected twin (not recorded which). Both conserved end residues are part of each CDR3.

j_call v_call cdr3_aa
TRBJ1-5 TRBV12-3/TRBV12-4 CARTLIRPNNQPQHF
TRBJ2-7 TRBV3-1 CASSQVQAGGFYEQYF
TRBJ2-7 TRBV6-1 CASSGPLGRPSYEQYF
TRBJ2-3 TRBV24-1 CATSPAGGLTDTQYF
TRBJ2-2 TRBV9 CASSPGAAGELFF
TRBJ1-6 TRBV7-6 CASSLGRQGVSPLHF
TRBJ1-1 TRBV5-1 CASSLEGTGGLNTEAFF
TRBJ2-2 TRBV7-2 CASSLYPTGVTGELFF
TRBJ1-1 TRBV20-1 CSANGQGNTEAFF
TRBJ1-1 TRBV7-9 CASSSEGTPSGLAFF
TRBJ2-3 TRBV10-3 CAISESGRGGLDTQYF
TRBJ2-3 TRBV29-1 CSVDRGSTDTQYF